One T cell receptor (beta chain) is described in this entry. Antigen specificity is unknown. Trimming shortened V by 3 bases and J by 6 bases, and 9 bases separated the two germline ends. CDR1 and CDR2 from the germline V gene are ENHRY and SYGVKD. This CDR3 contains 13 residues. The sample comes from a study of identical twins. Study outcomes and limitations: In drawing conclusions, the study used cross-sectional statistical analysis and did not follow the same donors.

Template switching added a universal primer site; cDNA carried unique molecular identifiers. Using its own MiXCR run on the 5' RACE reads, TCRdb lists one record per CDR3 protein. In the table there are just under 550,000 distinct CDR3 sequences, about 15% of which are singletons. These same records also appear under a second study, on yellow fever vaccine responses in identical twins.

This sequence originates from a young woman in good health. Sequencing used CD4+ T cells sorted from blood. This chain connects TRBV10-3 to TRBJ1-5, with no clear D. As DNA, the CDR3 is TGTGCCATCAGTGATGGGATCCCTCAGCCCCAGCATTTT. Amino acids: CAISDGIPQPQHF.